This is a list of T cell receptor beta chains from one sample in a study of blood T cell repertoires in COVID-19. Only in-frame clones appear in the TCRdb table, and some are missing; sequencing was by immunoSEQ multiplex PCR. The table lists over 300,000 clones, about 89% of them singletons. The specimen sequenced was peripheral blood. The receptor source for this set is a man in his forties with acute or convalescent COVID-19. Both conserved end residues are part of each CDR3. A D gene is named only where the DNA matches it firmly. Size is stated for part of the rows, as once, few or many counts, or as a class when the clone is expanded.

>-|TRBJ1-6|TRBV30|-
TGTGCCTGGAGTGAGGTCGGGAATTCACCCCTCCACTTT
CAWSEVGNSPLHF
>-|TRBJ2-2|TRBV4-1|-
TGCGCCAGCAGCGTAAGGCTAGGAGCCGGGGAGCTGTTTTTT
CASSVRLGAGELFF
>-|TRBJ1-1|TRBV28|-
TGTGCCAGCAGTTTATACGGACAGACCACTGAAGCTTTCTTT
CASSLYGQTTEAFF
>-|TRBJ2-7|TRBV6-5|-
TGTGCCAGCAGTTACGACCCCCGACAGATACAGGAGTACTTC
CASSYDPRQIQEYF
>once|TRBJ2-1|TRBV7-9|TRBD2
TGTGCCAGCAGCTTAGAAGGTCGGGAGGTCTCCTACAATGAGCAGTTCTTC
CASSLEGREVSYNEQFF
>-|TRBJ1-4|TRBV11-2|-
TGTGCCAGCAGCTTAGATTCGGGTATATACGGTAATGAAAAACTGTTTTTT
CASSLDSGIYGNEKLFF
>-|TRBJ1-5|TRBV18|TRBD1
TGTGCCAGCTCACCACGGCAGGGGGATGGCAATCAGCCCCAGCATTTT
CASSPRQGDGNQPQHF
>-|TRBJ2-1|TRBV5-8|TRBD1
TGTGCCAGCAGCTTTGACAGGGGGCGCGGTGATGAGCAGTTCTTC
CASSFDRGRGDEQFF
>-|TRBJ1-1|TRBV7-6|-
TGTGCCAGCAGGGACAGAAACACTGAAGCTTTCTTT
CASRDRNTEAFF
>few|TRBJ2-7|TRBV9|-
TGTGCCAGCAGCGTAGAGGGGACATCCTACGAGCAGTACTTC
CASSVEGTSYEQYF
>-|TRBJ2-7|TRBV9|TRBD1
TGTGCCAGCAGCGCCCGGGACAGGCACGGAGAGCAGTACTTC
CASSARDRHGEQYF
>few|TRBJ1-6|TRBV2|-
TGTGCCAGCAGTGAGATGGAGATTAATTCACCCCTCCACTTT
CASSEMEINSPLHF
>-|TRBJ1-2|TRBV27|TRBD1
TGTGCCAGCAGTTTAGGACAGGGGGTCTATGGCTACACCTTC
CASSLGQGVYGYTF
>-|TRBJ2-7|TRBV5-6|TRBD1
TGTGCCAGCAGCCGGAGGGACAGGGGTTACGAGCAGTACTTC
CASSRRDRGYEQYF
>-|TRBJ2-3|TRBV20-1|-
TGCAGTGCCCAAATGTCAAATACGCAGTATTTT
CSAQMSNTQYF
>once|TRBJ2-2|TRBV9|TRBD2
TGTGCCAGCAGCGCCTCGCGGGGGACTACGAACACCGGGGAGCTGTTTTTT
CASSASRGTTNTGELFF
>few|TRBJ2-1|TRBV27|-
TGTGCCACCGCCCGGGGGTTCTACAATGAGCAGTTCTTC
CATARGFYNEQFF
>-|TRBJ1-4|TRBV5-6|-
TGTGCCAGCAGCTTCGCAGGGGTGGGTGAAAAACTGTTTTTT
CASSFAGVGEKLFF
>-|TRBJ1-5|TRBV2|TRBD1
TGTGCCAGCAGACTCGACAGGGGTGATCAGCCCCAGCATTTT
CASRLDRGDQPQHF
>-|TRBJ2-5|TRBV28|-
TGTGCCAGCAGTTTCGGTAGTCAAGAGACCCAGTACTTC
CASSFGSQETQYF
>-|TRBJ1-3|TRBV4-2|-
TGTGCCAGCAGCCAAGATGCGGTTCCTGGAAACACCATATATTTT
CASSQDAVPGNTIYF
>once|TRBJ2-7|TRBV27|TRBD1
TGTGCCAGCAGTCTCAACAGGGGGCCATCCTACGAGCAGTACTTC
CASSLNRGPSYEQYF
>once|TRBJ2-2|TRBV9|TRBD2
TGTGCCAGCAGTAGTCAGGTAGCGGGAGGGTGGACCGGGGAGCTGTTTTTT
CASSSQVAGGWTGELFF
>-|TRBJ2-5|TRBV10-2|TRBD2
TGCGCCAGCAGTGAGACTAGCGGGGGGGGGACCCAGTACTTC
CASSETSGGGTQYF
>-|TRBJ1-1|TRBV27|TRBD1
TGTGCCAGCAGCTGGGACAGGGGTGGAACTGAAGCTTTCTTT
CASSWDRGGTEAFF
>-|TRBJ2-7|TRBV28|TRBD2
TGTGCCACCCAACCTACTAGCGGGAGTTTCAAACCATACGAGCAGTACTTC
CATQPTSGSFKPYEQYF
>-|TRBJ1-3|TRBV7-9|-
TGTGCCAGCAGCTTAGTGGGGCTTCCTGGAAACACCATATATTTT
CASSLVGLPGNTIYF
>-|TRBJ2-3|TRBV15|-
TGTGCCACCAGCACTGAGCGGAATACGCAGTATTTT
CATSTERNTQYF
>-|TRBJ2-2|TRBV27|-
TGTGCCAGCAGCTACAGGGTGTACGGCGGGGAGCTGTTTTTT
CASSYRVYGGELFF
>-|TRBJ2-1|TRBV30|-
TGTGCCTGGAGTCCTTCCCTATACAATGAGCAGTTCTTC
CAWSPSLYNEQFF
>-|TRBJ2-3|TRBV7-9|TRBD2
TGTGCCAGCAGCATACGGTTTAGAGCTAGCGGGGGGGCCGGCACAGATACGCAGTATTTT
CASSIRFRASGGAGTDTQYF
>-|TRBJ2-6|TRBV7-3|-
TGTGCCAGCAGCTTGAGGGGGAGGGCCAAATCTGGGGCCAACGTCCTGACTTTC
CASSLRGRAKSGANVLTF
>-|TRBJ2-3|TRBV30|TRBD2
TGTGCCTGGAGTTTAACTAGCGGAAGCACAGATACGCAGTATTTT
CAWSLTSGSTDTQYF
>-|TRBJ2-2|TRBV11-3|-
TGTGCCAGCAGCCCAGACAGCTACACCGGGGAGCTGTTTTTT
CASSPDSYTGELFF
>-|TRBJ2-7|TRBV5-4|TRBD2
TGTGCCAGCAGAACGACCGTACTAGCGGGGACTTCTCACGAGCAGTACTTC
CASRTTVLAGTSHEQYF
>-|TRBJ2-3|TRBV27|TRBD1
TGTGCCAGCAGTCCTTTACAGGGGGCGCGGGATACGCAGTATTTT
CASSPLQGARDTQYF
>-|TRBJ2-7|TRBV4-1|-
TGCGCCAGCAGCCAAGATCTCTCGGGTCAAGCCTCCGAGCAGTACTTC
CASSQDLSGQASEQYF
>-|TRBJ2-7|TRBV5-1|TRBD2
TGCGCCAGCAGCTTGACGTTAGCGGGAGTCGCTTACGAGCAGTACTTC
CASSLTLAGVAYEQYF
>-|TRBJ2-2|TRBV2|-
TGTGCCAGCAGTGCTACTAGCTGGGTCGGGGAGCTGTTTTTT
CASSATSWVGELFF
>-|TRBJ2-3|TRBV6-4|TRBD2
TGTGCCAGCAGTCAGCGGGGGGGCGTGTCAGATACGCAGTATTTT
CASSQRGGVSDTQYF
>-|TRBJ2-1|TRBV28|TRBD2
TGTGCCAGCAGTGCCGCAGCGGGAGGTTCCGACAATGAGCAGTTCTTC
CASSAAAGGSDNEQFF
>once|TRBJ1-2|TRBV19|TRBD1
TGTGCCAGTAGCATCCAGGGGGCCGGCTATGGCTACACCTTC
CASSIQGAGYGYTF
>-|TRBJ2-7|TRBV6-5|-
TGTGCCAGCAGCGTGCTCGGGACTGTCAACTACGAGCAGTACTTC
CASSVLGTVNYEQYF
>-|TRBJ1-1|TRBV5-1|-
TGCGCCAGCAGCTTGGGGCAGGGGTCTCACACTGAAGCTTTCTTT
CASSLGQGSHTEAFF
>-|TRBJ2-1|TRBV10-3|-
TGTGCCATCAGTGAGTTCGAGGCCGGGGAGCAGTTCTTC
CAISEFEAGEQFF